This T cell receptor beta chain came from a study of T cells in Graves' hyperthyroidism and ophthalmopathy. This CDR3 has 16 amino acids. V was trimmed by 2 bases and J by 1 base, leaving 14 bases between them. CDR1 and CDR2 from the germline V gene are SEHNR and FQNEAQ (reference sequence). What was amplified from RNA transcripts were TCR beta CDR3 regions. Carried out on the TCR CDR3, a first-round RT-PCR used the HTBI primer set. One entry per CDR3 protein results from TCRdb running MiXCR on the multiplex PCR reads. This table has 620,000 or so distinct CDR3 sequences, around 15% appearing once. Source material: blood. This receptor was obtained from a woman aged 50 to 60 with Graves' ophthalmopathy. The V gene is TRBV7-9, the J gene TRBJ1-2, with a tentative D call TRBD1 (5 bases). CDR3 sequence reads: CASSLRGRISNYGYTF. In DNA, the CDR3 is TGTGCCAGCAGCTTAAGGGGACGGATAAGTAACTATGGCTACACCTTC.